Shown below are 4 T cell receptor beta chains from a single sample sequenced in a study of shared clonotypes between healthy human individuals. Here immunoSEQ multiplex PCR was the method, and the copy in TCRdb shows in-frame clones only, minus some. This sample has about 1.1 million clones, with approximately 80% found just once. The sample consisted of memory CD4+ T cells from PBMCs. Regarding subset: CD45RA-negative fraction. The receptors here all came from a man aged 18 to 29 in good health. Some clones in this sample may be carry-over from other donors' samples.

This sequence joins TRBV6-4 and TRBJ2-5; D ambiguous. This CDR3 is built from 17 residues. In germline, CDR1 is MRHNA, CDR2 SNTAGT. The germline V and J ends were trimmed by 5 bases and 5 bases, with 24 bases remaining between them. The CDR3: CASSSTLQGNYNETQYF. In DNA form, the CDR3 reads TGTGCCAGCAGTTCCACTCTTCAAGGAAATTACAATGAGACCCAGTACTTC.

The chain employs TRBV7-6 and TRBJ2-7; D possibly corresponds to TRBD2 (5 bases). Trimming pared 1 base from V and 7 bases from J, leaving 17 bases between. The CDR3 length is 15 residues. From germline, CDR1 is SGHVS and CDR2 FNYEAQ. CDR3 sequence reads: CASSLGLARGGEQYF. The CDR3 region has the DNA TGTGCCAGCAGCTTAGGGCTAGCCAGAGGTGGGGAGCAGTACTTC.

The rearrangement joins TRBV7-2 to TRBJ2-7; D possibly corresponds to TRBD2 (6 bases). The V gene lost 1 base and the J gene lost 3 bases, with 16 bases spanning the gap. Germline lookup yields CDR1 SGHTA and CDR2 FQGNSA. The CDR3 consists of 16 residues. This CDR3 is CASSLERLATLYEQYF. The CDR3 DNA follows: TGTGCCAGCAGCTTAGAGCGGCTAGCGACTCTCTACGAGCAGTACTTC.

This clone was counted between two and nine times. In nucleotides, the CDR3 is TGTGCCAGCAGTTTTTTCGACAGGCTCAAGGGCGAGCAGTACTTC. It codes for CASSFFDRLKGEQYF. J is TRBJ2-7 and V is TRBV28; a possible D gene is TRBD1 (6 bases). V shed 3 bases and J shed 6 bases, with 18 bases lying between them. CDR3 length equals 15 residues. CDR1 is MDHEN, CDR2 SYDVKM, per germline.